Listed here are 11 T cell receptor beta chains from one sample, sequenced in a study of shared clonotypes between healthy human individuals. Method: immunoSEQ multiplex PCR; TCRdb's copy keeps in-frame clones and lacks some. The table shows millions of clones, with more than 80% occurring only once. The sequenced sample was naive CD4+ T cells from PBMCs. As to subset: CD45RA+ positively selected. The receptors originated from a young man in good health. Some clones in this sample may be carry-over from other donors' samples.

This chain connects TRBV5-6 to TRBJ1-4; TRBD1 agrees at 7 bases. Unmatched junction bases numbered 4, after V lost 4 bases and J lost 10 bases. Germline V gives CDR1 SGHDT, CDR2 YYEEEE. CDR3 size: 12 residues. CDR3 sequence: CASSRTGGKLFF. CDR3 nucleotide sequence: TGTGCCAGCAGCCGGACAGGAGGAAAACTGTTTTTT. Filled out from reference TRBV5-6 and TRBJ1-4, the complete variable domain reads DAGVTQSPTHLIKTRGQQVTLRCSPKSGHDTVSWYQQALGQGPQFIFQYYEEEERQRGNFPDRFSGHQFPNYSSELNVNALLLGDSALYLCASSRTGGKLFFGSGTQLSVL.

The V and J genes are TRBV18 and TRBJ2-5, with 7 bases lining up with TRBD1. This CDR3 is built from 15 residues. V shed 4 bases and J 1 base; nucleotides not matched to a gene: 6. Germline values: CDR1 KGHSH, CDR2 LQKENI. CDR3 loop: CASSRYRGPQETQYF. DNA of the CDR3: TGTGCCAGCTCACGGTACAGGGGACCCCAAGAGACCCAGTACTTC.

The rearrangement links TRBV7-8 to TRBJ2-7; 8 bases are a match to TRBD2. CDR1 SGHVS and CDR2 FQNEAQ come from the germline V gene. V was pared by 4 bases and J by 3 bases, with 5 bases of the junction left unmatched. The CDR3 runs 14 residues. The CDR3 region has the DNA TGTGCCAGCAGCTCCCTACTAGCGGACTACGAGCAGTACTTC. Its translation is CASSSLLADYEQYF.

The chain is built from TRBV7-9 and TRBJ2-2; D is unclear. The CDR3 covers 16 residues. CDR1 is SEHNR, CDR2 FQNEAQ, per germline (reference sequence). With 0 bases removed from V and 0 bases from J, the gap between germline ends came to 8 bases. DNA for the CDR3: TGTGCCAGCAGCTTAGCGTTACCTTCGAACACCGGGGAGCTGTTTTTT. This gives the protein CASSLALPSNTGELFF.

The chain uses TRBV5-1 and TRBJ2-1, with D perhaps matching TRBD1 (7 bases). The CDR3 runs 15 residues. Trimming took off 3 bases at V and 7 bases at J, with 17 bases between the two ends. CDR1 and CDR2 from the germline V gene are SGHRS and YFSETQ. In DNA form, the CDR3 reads TGCGCCAGCAGCTATGGAGGGGACAGATCTAATGAGCAGTTCTTC. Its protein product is CASSYGGDRSNEQFF. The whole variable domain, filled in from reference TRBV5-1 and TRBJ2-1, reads KAGVTQTPRYLIKTRGQQVTLSCSPISGHRSVSWYQQTPGQGLQFLFEYFSETQRNKGNFPGRFSGRQFSNSRSEMNVSTLELGDSALYLCASSYGGDRSNEQFFGPGTRLTVL.

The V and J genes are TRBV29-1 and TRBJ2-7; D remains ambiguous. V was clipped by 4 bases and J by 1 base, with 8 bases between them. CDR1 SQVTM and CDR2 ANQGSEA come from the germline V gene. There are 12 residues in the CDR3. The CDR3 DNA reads TGCAGCGTTGCCCCAAGTTCCTACGAGCAGTACTTC. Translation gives CSVAPSSYEQYF.

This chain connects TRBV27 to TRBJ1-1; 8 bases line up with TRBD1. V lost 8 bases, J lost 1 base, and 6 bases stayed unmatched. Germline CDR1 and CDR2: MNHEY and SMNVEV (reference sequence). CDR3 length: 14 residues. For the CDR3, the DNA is TGTGCCAGCCTTTCAGGGGGCGGGAACACTGAAGCTTTCTTT. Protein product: CASLSGGGNTEAFF.

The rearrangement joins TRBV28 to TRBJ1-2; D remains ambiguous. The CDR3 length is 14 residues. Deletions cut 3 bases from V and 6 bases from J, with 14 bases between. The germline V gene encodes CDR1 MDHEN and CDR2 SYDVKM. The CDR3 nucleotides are TGTGCCAGCAGTTTGGCGAGGGAGTTCGATGGCTACACCTTC. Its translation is CASSLAREFDGYTF.

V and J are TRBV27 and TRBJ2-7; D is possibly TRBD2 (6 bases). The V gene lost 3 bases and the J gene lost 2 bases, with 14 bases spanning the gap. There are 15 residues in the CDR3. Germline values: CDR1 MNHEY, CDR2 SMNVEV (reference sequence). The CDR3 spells CASSFGPSATYEQYF. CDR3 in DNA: TGTGCCAGCAGTTTTGGTCCTAGCGCAACCTACGAGCAGTACTTC.

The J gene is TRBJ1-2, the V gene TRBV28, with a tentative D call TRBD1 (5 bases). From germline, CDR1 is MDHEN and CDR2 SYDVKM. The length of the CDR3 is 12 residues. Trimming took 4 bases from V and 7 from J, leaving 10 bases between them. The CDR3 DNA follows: TGTGCCAGCAGTTCGGGGGGTCGTGGCTACACCTTC. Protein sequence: CASSSGGRGYTF.

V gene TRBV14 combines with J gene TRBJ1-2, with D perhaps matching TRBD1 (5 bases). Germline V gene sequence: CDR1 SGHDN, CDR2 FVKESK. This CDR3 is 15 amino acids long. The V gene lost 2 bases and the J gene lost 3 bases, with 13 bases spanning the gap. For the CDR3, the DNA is TGTGCCAGCAGCCAATTTCCAGGGCAGGACTATGGCTACACCTTC. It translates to CASSQFPGQDYGYTF.